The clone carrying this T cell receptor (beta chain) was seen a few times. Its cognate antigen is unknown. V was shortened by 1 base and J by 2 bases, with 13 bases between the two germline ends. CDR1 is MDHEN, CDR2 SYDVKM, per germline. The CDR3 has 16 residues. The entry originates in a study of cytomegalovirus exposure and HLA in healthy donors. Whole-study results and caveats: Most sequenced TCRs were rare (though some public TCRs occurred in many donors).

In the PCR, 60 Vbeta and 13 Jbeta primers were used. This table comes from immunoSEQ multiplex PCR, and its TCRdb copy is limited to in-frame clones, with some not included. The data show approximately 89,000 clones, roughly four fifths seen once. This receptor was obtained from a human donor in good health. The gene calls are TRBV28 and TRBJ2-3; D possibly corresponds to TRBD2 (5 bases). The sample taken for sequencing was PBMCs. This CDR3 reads CASSLLAGSDTDTQYF. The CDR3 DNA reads TGTGCCAGCAGTTTATTGGCGGGTAGTGACACAGATACGCAGTATTTT. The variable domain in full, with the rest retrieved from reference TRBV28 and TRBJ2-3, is DVKVTQSSRYLVKRTGEKVFLECVQDMDHENMFWYRQDPGLGLRLIYFSYDVKMKEKGDIPEGYSVSREKKERFSLILESASTNQTSMYLCASSLLAGSDTDTQYFGPGTRLTVL.